This T cell receptor beta chain stems from a study of T cell responses to AZD1222 COVID-19 vaccine (dated by TCRdb to the early 2020s). For the study in its entirety: A total of more than 230 trial participants underwent TCR sequencing, of whom 200 to 220 received two doses of AZD1222 and some 25 received two doses of the MenACWY control vaccine. Enrollment into the trials was organized by age into subgroups of 18-55, 56-69 and 70-plus years, and those subgroups contained roughly 140, 27 and 60 TCR-sequenced participants, respectively.

Explained via the paper, the time point label denotes: about 28 days (+/-7) after the second vaccine dose. Because spike-specific TCR depth and breadth did not differ between the two schedules, AZD1222 recipients who got a second dose at roughly 4 weeks were pooled with those who got a second dose at roughly 12 weeks. Vaccinee samples came from UK trials COV001 and COV002, including a single-blind randomized controlled phase 2/3 trial of AZD1222 (ChAdOx1 nCoV-19) in healthy adults. For TCRbeta chain sequencing, PBMC samples were collected from trial participants at day 0 and at day 28 after the second dose. What the research found in general, with its limitations: Reportedly, close to half of the unique spike-specific TCRs recognized epitopes lying outside the regions that are mutated in the B.1.351 and B.1.1.7 variants. In the small 56-69-year group, the increase in depth fell short of significance, most likely because of low power. CD4 TCRs associated with the vaccine covered the entire spike protein, and the dominant responses were in regions 160-218 and 743-854. Most participants were white British and females outnumbered males, and the authors suggested that clonal diversity may have been underestimated. After two AZD1222 doses, spike-specific TCR breadth and depth were significantly higher than at day 0 and than in MenACWY recipients. Because no samples from the day 14 peak response were available, repertoires could be characterized only after the peak T cell response. Conclusions about previously exposed vaccinees were limited because only 6 or 7 AZD1222 recipients were SARS-CoV-2 seropositive at baseline.

Details on this clone: Its recognized antigen is unknown. No qualities accompany the bases; no much larger clone lies one base away.

The CDR3 regions of human TCRbeta chains were subjected to immunosequencing. The study's own analysis went as follows. TCRs in the repertoires were matched against a reference library of SARS-CoV-2-specific TCRs that had been generated with the MIRA antigen-specificity platform. Breadth meant the fraction of unique TCRs that were SARS-CoV-2-associated, whereas depth meant the fraction of total T cells that were SARS-CoV-2-associated. Each spike-specific TCR was assigned to its reactive spike region and to a CD4 or CD8 class using the MIRA data. Log10-transformed breadth and depth values were compared by one-way ANOVA with Sidak's multiple comparisons tests. Imported from immuneACCESS, the table was reduced by TCRdb to in-frame sequences with V and J called. These copies leave out some clones; in studies compared against another copy, an unresolved V gene accounts for under half, and the cause of the remainder is not known. The DNA gave D and trimming, while V, J and clone size come from that table. This sample holds 100,000 to 150,000 clones; 75% to 95% were observed only once. Together, the top ten hold 1.5% to 2% of the sample.

Based on the germline V gene, the CDR1 and CDR2 sequences are SGHRS and YFSETQ. The CDR3 runs 17 residues from the cysteine to the phenylalanine. Left in the record is the CDR3 DNA by itself, 51 bases read in frame from the first base. V sheds 0 bases and J sheds 2 bases, leaving 15 bases between their ends. The sequence came from an adult who received the AZD1222 COVID-19 vaccine. In this chain, TRBV5-1 is recombined with TRBJ2-1; the D gene is unclear. The source was peripheral blood, collected 28 days after the second AZD1222 dose. The CDR3 sequence is CASSLGFLPETYNEQFF. The nucleotide sequence reads TGCGCCAGCAGCTTGGGTTTCTTGCCGGAGACCTACAATGAGCAGTTCTTC.